One sample yielded the 14 T cell receptor beta chains listed below, sequenced in a study of T cells in Graves' hyperthyroidism and ophthalmopathy. Amplification of TCR beta CDR3 regions was performed using RNA transcripts as template. The HTBI primer set served for first-round RT-PCR of the TCR CDR3. TCRdb processed the multiplex PCR reads anew with MiXCR; each CDR3 protein has one entry. The sample has approximately 590,000 distinct CDR3 sequences, 15% to 18% seen once; the top ten hold around 7.3%. The sequenced sample consisted of blood. These receptors all come from a woman in her 30s with Graves' hyperthyroidism.

This clonotype was counted only a few times. V and J are TRBV4-1 and TRBJ1-1, with TRBD1 as a possible D gene (6 bases). Trimming left V 10 bases short and J 2 bases short, with 14 bases between. Germline V lookup: CDR1 MGHRA, CDR2 YSYEKL. The CDR3 contains 13 residues. The CDR3 DNA is TGCGCCACCCTAGGGGGGCCTAACACTGAAGCTTTCTTT. Protein product: CATLGGPNTEAFF.

This clonotype showed up many times. The chain joins TRBV20-1 to TRBJ2-7; TRBD2 is a possible D gene (5 bases). Trimming removed 6 bases from V and 3 bases from J, with 18 bases in between. The CDR3 has 14 residues. In germline, CDR1 is DFQATT, CDR2 SNEGSKA (reference sequence). CDR3 loop: CSAASRGLRYEQYF. CDR3 coding DNA: TGCAGTGCAGCCTCGAGAGGGCTCCGCTACGAGCAGTACTTC.

This clonotype has ten or more counts. The chain employs TRBV7-9 and TRBJ2-3; 12 nucleotides align to TRBD2. V was clipped by 2 bases and J by 0 bases; unmatched bases: 0. This CDR3 is built from 16 residues. In germline, CDR1 is SEHNR, CDR2 FQNEAQ (reference sequence). The CDR3 region is CASSLTSGRSTDTQYF. CDR3 in DNA: TGTGCCAGCAGCTTAACTAGCGGGAGGAGCACAGATACGCAGTATTTT. Using reference TRBV7-9 and TRBJ2-3 for the parts outside the CDR3, the full variable domain is DTGVSQNPRHKITKRGQNVTFRCDPISEHNRLYWYRQTLGQGPEFLTYFQNEAQLEKSRLLSDRFSAERPKGSFSTLEIQRTEQGDSAMYLCASSLTSGRSTDTQYFGPGTRLTVL.

This clonotype has at least ten counts. The V and J genes are TRBV30 and TRBJ1-4; D is undetermined. Germline CDR1 reads GTSNPN; CDR2 reads SVGIG (reference sequence). The CDR3 loop spans 13 amino acids. V was clipped by 4 bases and J by 4 bases, with 10 bases between them. CDR3 nucleotide sequence: TGTGCCTGGACGTCACAGTTTAATGAAAAACTGTTTTTT. Protein sequence: CAWTSQFNEKLFF.

The chain is built from TRBV24-1 and TRBJ2-2; 9 bases are a match to TRBD2. The germline gives CDR1 KGHDR, CDR2 SFDVKD. J gave up 0 bases and V 3 bases, and 1 base lay outside the gene matches. This CDR3 region has 16 residues. The chain's CDR3 is CATSDPSGTNTGELFF. CDR3 nucleotide sequence: TGTGCCACCAGTGATCCTAGCGGGACGAACACCGGGGAGCTGTTTTTT.

Worth noting for this clonotype: This could be a read error, since a much larger clone is one nucleotide away. The CDR3 DNA reads as TGTGCCAGCAGTCGGGGGGGACCGGCCGCGGAGACCCAGTACTTC. It specifies CASSRGGPAAETQYF. J is TRBJ2-5 and V is TRBV28; 8 bases are shared with TRBD2. CDR1 and CDR2 (germline): MDHEN, SYDVKM. J was trimmed by 5 bases and V by 5 bases; bases with no gene match: 10. The CDR3 consists of 15 residues.

This clonotype was observed at least ten times. V is TRBV2 and J is TRBJ2-2, with D perhaps TRBD2 (5 bases). The CDR3 totals 14 residues. CDR1 is SNHLY and CDR2 is FYNNEI in the germline V gene. V lost 4 bases and J lost 6, with 12 bases in between. CDR3 DNA: TGTGCCAGCAGTGGGGAGACTCTCTCCGGGGAGCTGTTTTTT. Translating gives CASSGETLSGELFF.

The sample holds a few counts of this clonotype. The rearrangement uses TRBV27 and TRBJ2-6; 12 bases agree with TRBD2. CDR1 and CDR2 (germline): MNHEY, SMNVEV (reference sequence). The CDR3 runs 18 residues. With V trimmed by 4 bases and J by 0 bases, 4 bases remained unmatched. The CDR3 coding sequence is TGTGCCAGCAGTTCGGGACTAGCGGGTCTCTCTGGGGCCAACGTCCTGACTTTC. It codes for CASSSGLAGLSGANVLTF.

This clonotype was observed many times. The chain combines TRBV13 with TRBJ2-5, with D perhaps matching TRBD1 or TRBD2 (5 bases each). The germline V and J ends were trimmed by 4 bases and 4 bases, with 13 bases remaining between them. The V gene's germline CDR1 is PRHDT and CDR2 FYEKMQ (reference sequence). CDR3 length equals 14 residues. DNA for the CDR3: TGTGCCAGCAGCTCGAGGGGTGACCGAGAGACCCAGTACTTC. Encoded protein: CASSSRGDRETQYF.

A note on this clonotype: This may be a read error, as it is one base from a much larger clone. The chain joins TRBV30 to TRBJ1-3; no clear D gene. Trimming removed 3 bases from V and 0 bases from J, with 3 bases in between. The germline gives CDR1 GTSNPN, CDR2 SVGIG (reference sequence). The CDR3 has 12 amino acids. The CDR3 reads CAWRNSGNTIYF. DNA of the CDR3: TGTGCCTGGAGAAACTCTGGAAACACCATATATTTT.

In this sample, this clonotype turned up many times. J is TRBJ2-1 and V is TRBV7-9, with 14 bases fitting TRBD2. The CDR3 runs to 20 residues. V shed 4 bases and J 1 base; nucleotides not matched to a gene: 12. Germline V gives CDR1 SEHNR, CDR2 FQNEAQ (reference sequence). The CDR3 loop is CASSSRTSGRLTRSYNEQFF. The CDR3 DNA is TGTGCCAGCAGCTCGAGGACTAGCGGGAGGCTGACAAGGTCCTACAATGAGCAGTTCTTC.

This clonotype was seen ten or more times. The chain carries TRBV27 and TRBJ2-7, with a weak D call TRBD1 (6 bases). This CDR3 is built from 18 residues. The germline V and J ends were trimmed by 2 bases and 4 bases, with 24 bases remaining between them. Per the germline V gene, CDR1 is MNHEY and CDR2 is SMNVEV (reference sequence). The chain's CDR3 is CASSLKASWATGNYEQYF. The CDR3 DNA reads TGTGCCAGCAGTTTAAAAGCGAGTTGGGCCACAGGGAATTACGAGCAGTACTTC.

The J gene is TRBJ1-1, the V gene TRBV28; 12 bases are a match to TRBD1. The CDR3 totals 16 residues. Germline-derived CDR1 and CDR2 are MDHEN and SYDVKM. The V gene end was trimmed by 6 bases and the J gene end by 5 bases; junction bases not matched to a gene: 10. CDR3 protein: CASSDRDRGQGTEAFF. The CDR3 DNA sequence: TGTGCCAGCAGCGATCGGGACAGGGGGCAGGGGACTGAAGCTTTCTTT.

V usage is TRBV5-6 and J usage is TRBJ2-6; D might be TRBD2 (6 bases). The germline V gene encodes CDR1 SGHDT and CDR2 YYEEEE. The CDR3 extends over 17 amino acids. V lost 0 bases, J lost 0 bases, and 10 bases lay in between. CDR3: CASSLVGGGSGANVLTF. The CDR3 nucleotides are TGTGCCAGCAGCTTGGTGGGGGGAGGCTCTGGGGCCAACGTCCTGACTTTC.